Described below is a single T cell receptor beta chain sequence and its context. Clones were sequenced by immunoSEQ multiplex PCR, and TCRdb holds only the in-frame ones, with some missing. The table has around 100,000 clones, roughly 80% seen once. CDR3 length: 15 amino acids. The germline CDR1 and CDR2 sequences are SGHAT and FQNNGV. The V end lost 4 bases, the J end lost 5 bases, and 16 bases lay between the germline ends. Time point reported: after dendritic cell vaccination, including at tumor progression/relapse. This sample was taken from a study of glioma-infiltrating T cells after dendritic cell vaccination.

This receptor was identified in a human donor with glioblastoma. This sequence joins TRBV11-2 and TRBJ2-3, with D possibly TRBD1 on 6 matching bases. Specimen: blood, collected after dendritic cell vaccination. The CDR3 spells CASSSNAGDGDTQYF. The CDR3 bases are TGTGCCAGCAGCTCGAACGCAGGGGACGGAGATACGCAGTATTTT.